This is a list of T cell receptor beta chains from one sample in a study of CD8 T cells in ankylosing spondylitis. Each CDR3 protein is one row after TCRdb ran MiXCR on the 5' RACE reads. Of some 150,000 distinct CDR3 sequences listed, approximately 48% were seen once; the top ten hold around 15%. The material sequenced was synovial fluid, either unsorted or a sorted T cell fraction (not recorded which). The receptor source for this set is a male donor with ankylosing spondylitis. CDR3s include the opening cysteine and the closing phenylalanine or tryptophan. D genes are given only for firm matches. Expanded clones are given a class, and other clones once, few, many or no size at all.

v_gene	j_gene	d_gene	len	abundance	CDR3nt	CDR3aa
TRBV5-1	TRBJ2-7	NA	13	few	TGCGCCAGCAGCATAGGCAATCCTTGGGAGCAGTACTTC	CASSIGNPWEQYF
TRBV7-2	TRBJ2-7	TRBD2	16	NA	TGTGCCAGCAGCCCGCCCCCTAGATGGGGCGGGGGCGAGCAGTACTTC	CASSPPPRWGGGEQYF
TRBV2	TRBJ2-1	NA	10	NA	TGTGCCAGCAGAGTAATGACACAGTTCTTC	CASRVMTQFF
TRBV6-2/TRBV6-3	TRBJ1-1	NA	13	NA	TGTGCCAGCAGTCTTTCGCCGGTCACTGAAGCTTTCTTT	CASSLSPVTEAFF
TRBV5-1	TRBJ1-1	TRBD1	17	NA	TGCGCCAGCAGCAAGGGACAGGCGGGATCAATGAACACTGAAGCTTTCTTT	CASSKGQAGSMNTEAFF
TRBV6-5	TRBJ2-7	NA	14	few	TGTGCCAGCAGTTCCCCGACAGCTACCTACGAGCAGTACTTC	CASSSPTATYEQYF
TRBV2	TRBJ1-1	NA	15	few	TGTGCCAGCAGCGTGGGGCAGGGGATGAACACTGAAGCTTTCTTT	CASSVGQGMNTEAFF
TRBV12-3/TRBV12-4	TRBJ2-1	TRBD2	16	NA	TGTGCCAGCAGTTTAGGGCTAGCGGCAGACTACAATGAGCAGTTCTTC	CASSLGLAADYNEQFF
TRBV3-1	TRBJ1-2	TRBD1	14	many	TGTGCCAGCAGCCCGCAGGGGGAAATAAATGGCTACACCTTC	CASSPQGEINGYTF
TRBV28	TRBJ1-2	TRBD1	17	few	TGTGCCAGCTACGGAGGGACAGGCCTACTCCGGGGGTATGGCTACACCTTC	CASYGGTGLLRGYGYTF
TRBV28	TRBJ2-5	NA	17	NA	TGTGCCAGCAGTTTAAGGGTGGAGGAGTCCCTTGGGGAGACCCAGTACTTC	CASSLRVEESLGETQYF
TRBV7-6	TRBJ2-7	NA	17	few	TGTGCCAGCAGCCCTCTGCGGACGCCCCTGCGCCCCTACGAGCAGTACTTC	CASSPLRTPLRPYEQYF
TRBV18	TRBJ1-1	NA	14	NA	TGTGCCAGCTCCTGGAGGGGCGGCCCTCAAAAAGCTTTCTTT	CASSWRGGPQKAFF
TRBV6-4	TRBJ2-3	NA	16	NA	TGTGCCAGCAGTGACTCGGGGGGGCACCACACAGATACGCAGTATTTT	CASSDSGGHHTDTQYF
TRBV27	TRBJ2-7	TRBD2	15	few	TGTGCCAGCAAACAGCTAGCGGGAGCTTTCTACGAGCAGTACTTC	CASKQLAGAFYEQYF
TRBV20-1	TRBJ2-1	TRBD2	15	many	TGCAGTGCTAGAGACGTGGCTAGCGGTTACAATGAGCAGTTCTTC	CSARDVASGYNEQFF
TRBV6-1	TRBJ2-7	TRBD1	14	few	TGTGCCAGCACCAGGACAGGGGACCCCTACGAGCAGTACTTC	CASTRTGDPYEQYF
TRBV12-3/TRBV12-4	TRBJ1-2	NA	13	few	TGTGCCAGCAGTTGGGGGCAAGTAGGTGGCTACACCTTC	CASSWGQVGGYTF
TRBV6-2/TRBV6-3	TRBJ1-1	NA	13	few	TGTGCCAGCAGTTGGCTCGACTACACTGAAGCTTTCTTT	CASSWLDYTEAFF
TRBV10-2	TRBJ2-1	NA	13	NA	TGCGCCAGCAGTGGAGGGACATCTTATGAGCAGTTCTTC	CASSGGTSYEQFF
TRBV9	TRBJ2-3	TRBD1	15	NA	TGTGCCAGCAGCGTCGGGACAGGGAGCACAGATACGCAGTATTTT	CASSVGTGSTDTQYF
TRBV29-1	TRBJ2-7	NA	14	NA	TGCAGCGTGGCCGGGTGTCCCCCGGAGGACGAGCAGTACTTC	CSVAGCPPEDEQYF
TRBV27	TRBJ1-1	NA	15	few	TGTGCCAGCAGTTCCCCGAGGGCGATGACAGGCCAAGCTTTCTTT	CASSSPRAMTGQAFF
TRBV6-5	TRBJ2-7	NA	13	few	TGTGCCAGCAGTTATGGGCATAACTACGAGCAGTACTTC	CASSYGHNYEQYF
TRBV27	TRBJ1-1	NA	8	few	TGTGCCAGCAATCTAGCTTTCTTT	CASNLAFF
TRBV12-3/TRBV12-4	TRBJ1-2	NA	12	few	TGTGCCAGCAGTTTGGCCCTCTATGGCTACACCTTC	CASSLALYGYTF
TRBV12-3/TRBV12-4	TRBJ2-3	TRBD2	19	many	TGTGCCAGCAGTCCCCCGGGGGGACTAGCGGGAGGGTTTCCAGATACGCAGTATTTT	CASSPPGGLAGGFPDTQYF
TRBV4-2	TRBJ2-3	NA	18	NA	TGTGCCAGCAGCCAAGATGATCCCAGACTACAGGACACAGATACGCAGTATTTT	CASSQDDPRLQDTDTQYF
TRBV4-1	TRBJ2-2	TRBD2	17	NA	TGCGCCAGCCGCAAGGTAGCGGGAGGGCCGAACACCGGGGAGCTGTTTTTT	CASRKVAGGPNTGELFF
TRBV12-3/TRBV12-4	TRBJ2-3	TRBD2	19	NA	TGTGCCAGCAGTTCCCTCGACCAAATCACCGGGAGGTGCACAGATACGCAGTATTTT	CASSSLDQITGRCTDTQYF
TRBV12-3/TRBV12-4	TRBJ2-7	TRBD1	15	NA	TGTGCCAGCACCACAGGGACAGGGAGCCCCCACGAGCAGTACTTC	CASTTGTGSPHEQYF
TRBV27	TRBJ2-1	TRBD2	15	once	TGTGCCAGCAGTACCCGTGTGGATGGGGGGGATGAGCAGTTCTTC	CASSTRVDGGDEQFF
TRBV11-2	TRBJ2-2	TRBD2	18	few	TGTGCCAGCAGCCGTCTTCTGGGACTAGCGGGAGTGGGGTGGGAGCTGTTTTTT	CASSRLLGLAGVGWELFF
TRBV12-3/TRBV12-4	TRBJ2-1	TRBD2	17	many	TGTGCCAGCAGTTTTTTCTGGGGAGCGGGGATATACAATGAGCAGTTCTTC	CASSFFWGAGIYNEQFF
TRBV5-1	TRBJ2-2	NA	14	NA	TGCGCCAGCAGCTTCAGGTCCTACACCGGGGAGCTGTTTTTT	CASSFRSYTGELFF
TRBV27	TRBJ2-2	NA	14	NA	TGTGCCAGCAGTTTAAGGGGGAGCACCGGGGAGCTGTTTTTT	CASSLRGSTGELFF
TRBV15	TRBJ1-2	NA	13	many	TGTGCCACCAGCAGCGGGACCGACTATGGCTACACCTTC	CATSSGTDYGYTF
TRBV25-1	TRBJ2-1	NA	15	NA	TGTGCCAGCAGCACGGGGGCGAGCTCCTACAATGAGCAGTTCTTC	CASSTGASSYNEQFF
TRBV7-2	TRBJ2-7	NA	14	NA	TGTGCCAGCAGGACCAGTGGGCTAGCGAACAAGCAGTACTTC	CASRTSGLANKQYF
TRBV12-3/TRBV12-4	TRBJ1-1	NA	16	few	TGTGCCAGCTGCTCCCGGGACCCAAATCAGAACACTGAAGCTTTCTTT	CASCSRDPNQNTEAFF
TRBV7-3	TRBJ2-1	NA	17	NA	TGTGCCAGCAGCTTAATTGGTGGCAGGCCCCGTTACAATGAGCAGTTCTTC	CASSLIGGRPRYNEQFF
TRBV11-2	TRBJ2-7	TRBD2	16	NA	TGTGCCAGCAGCCCGCCTGTAGCGGGCGTACACTACGAGCAGTACTTC	CASSPPVAGVHYEQYF
TRBV30	TRBJ2-7	NA	13	large	TGTGCCTGGAGTTTGACCCAGGGCCACGAGCAGTACTTC	CAWSLTQGHEQYF
TRBV19	TRBJ1-5	NA	14	NA	TGTGCCAGTGGCCCGGGATATAGCAATCAGCCCCAGCATTTT	CASGPGYSNQPQHF
TRBV30	TRBJ1-5	NA	14	NA	TGTGCCTGGAGTGTACTGAAAGCGCTACAGCCCCAGCATTTT	CAWSVLKALQPQHF
TRBV6-4	TRBJ2-2	NA	15	NA	TGTGCCAGCAGTGACTCGAATAGAGGCCCCGGGGAGCTGTTTTTT	CASSDSNRGPGELFF
TRBV7-3	TRBJ2-3	TRBD2	15	NA	TGTGCCAGCAGCTTAACTAGCGGGAGTTCAGATACGCAGTATTTT	CASSLTSGSSDTQYF
TRBV28	TRBJ2-4	NA	12	NA	TGTGCCAGCAACCCCCGACAAAACATTCAGTACTTC	CASNPRQNIQYF
TRBV6-5	TRBJ2-2	NA	17	NA	TGTGCCAGCAGTTACTCAGTGGCGTCCTCGAACACCGGGGAGCTGTTTTTT	CASSYSVASSNTGELFF
TRBV19	TRBJ1-5	NA	14	NA	TGTGCCAGTAGTCCTGCAGGGGAGAGCGAGCCCCAGCATTTT	CASSPAGESEPQHF
TRBV20-1	TRBJ2-7	NA	14	NA	TGCAGTGCTAGAGACCTCCAGGGAGTCCACGAGCAGTACTTC	CSARDLQGVHEQYF
TRBV4-1	TRBJ1-1	NA	16	NA	TGCGCCAGCAGCCAAGTAAGGGTGGGGGAAAACACTGAAGCTTTCTTT	CASSQVRVGENTEAFF
TRBV4-1	TRBJ1-2	NA	18	NA	TGCGCCAGCAGCCGGGGGCCCTGGGAGACGAGAAAGAACTATGGCTACACCTTC	CASSRGPWETRKNYGYTF
TRBV7-2	TRBJ2-7	NA	14	NA	TGTGCCAGCAGCTCTAGCGCTTACTCCTACGAGCAGTACTTC	CASSSSAYSYEQYF
TRBV7-8	TRBJ2-1	TRBD2	17	NA	TGTGCCAGCAGCTCTATGTTCGCCGGGACTACAAACAATGAGCAGTTCTTC	CASSSMFAGTTNNEQFF
TRBV19	TRBJ1-5	NA	14	NA	TGTGCCAGTAGTTCAGAGGATAGCAATCAGCCCCAGCATTTT	CASSSEDSNQPQHF
TRBV4-1	TRBJ1-6	TRBD1	15	few	TGCGCCAGCAAGGAGGGGGCAGACTATAATTCACCCCTCCACTTT	CASKEGADYNSPLHF
TRBV4-1	TRBJ2-7	TRBD1	16	NA	TGCGCCAGCAGCCCCTGGACAGGACTCAATTCCTACGAGCAGTACTTC	CASSPWTGLNSYEQYF